These 10 T cell receptor beta chains were sequenced from one sample in a study of T cell responses to AZD1222 COVID-19 vaccine. Data came from immunoSEQ multiplex PCR; TCRdb stores just in-frame clones and leaves some out. Of approximately 150,000 clones listed, about 92% are singletons. The specimen was peripheral blood, collected on day 0 of AZD1222 vaccination. The receptors were gathered from an adult in good health.

The V and J genes are TRBV6-1 and TRBJ1-1; possible D gene TRBD1, 5 bases. Trimming took 3 bases from V and 0 from J, leaving 11 bases between them. The CDR3 runs to 15 residues. CDR1 MNHNS and CDR2 SASEGT come from the germline V gene. The CDR3 protein is CASSEVGTLNTEAFF. In nucleotides, the CDR3 is TGTGCCAGCAGTGAGGTAGGGACCCTGAACACTGAAGCTTTCTTT.

The chain joins TRBV6-5 to TRBJ1-2; the D gene is possibly TRBD1 (5 bases). The CDR3 contains 14 residues. The V end lost 1 base, the J end lost 8 bases, and 14 bases lay between the germline ends. Germline values: CDR1 MNHEY, CDR2 SVGAGI. The CDR3 DNA reads TGTGCCAGCAGTTACTTCGCGGGGGTCGACGGCTACACCTTC. It specifies CASSYFAGVDGYTF.

The sample holds one count of this clone. The chain uses TRBV7-9 and TRBJ1-2; maybe TRBD1 (5 bases). Trimming removed 5 bases at V and 6 bases at J, with 16 bases between. Looked up from germline, CDR1 is SEHNR and CDR2 is FQNEAQ (reference sequence). This CDR3 has 14 amino acids. CDR3 in DNA: TGTGCCAGCAGCCCAGAGGGGACGGTGAATGGCTACACCTTC. Translating gives CASSPEGTVNGYTF.

For this clone: One end of the junction fails to match germline, which may point to a read error. CDR3 amino acids: CASSPEGDRAYNEQFF. DNA of the CDR3: TGTGCCAGCAGCCCGGAGGGGGACAGGGCCTATAATGAGCAGTTCTTC. The J gene is TRBJ2-1, the V gene TRBV11-3; 9 bases match TRBD1. The germline CDR1 and CDR2 sequences are SGHNT and YENEEA. There are 16 residues in the CDR3.

The genes are TRBV19 and TRBJ1-4, with 7 bases aligning to TRBD1. The CDR3 has 14 residues. The germline gives CDR1 LNHDA, CDR2 SQIVND (reference sequence). The trim removed 9 bases at V and 2 bases at J, leaving 6 bases unmatched. CDR3 nucleotides: TGTGCCAGCCAGGGGGGCGCGACTAATGAAAAACTGTTTTTT. Protein product: CASQGGATNEKLFF.

The chain employs TRBV7-9 and TRBJ1-6, with D unclear. The CDR3 consists of 13 residues. The V end lost 2 bases, the J end lost 8 bases, and 7 bases lay between the germline ends. Germline V gene sequence: CDR1 SEHNR, CDR2 FQNEAQ (reference sequence). DNA of the CDR3: TGTGCCAGCAGCTTAATGGTCGATTCACCCCTCCACTTT. Amino acids: CASSLMVDSPLHF.

The rearrangement uses TRBV28 and TRBJ1-5; 7 bases are shared with TRBD1. J gave up 3 bases and V 6 bases, and 5 bases lay outside the gene matches. Germline V gene lookup returns CDR1 MDHEN and CDR2 SYDVKM. This CDR3 is 14 amino acids long. The CDR3 DNA reads as TGTGCCAGCAGCCAGGGGGGGTCCAATCAGCCCCAGCATTTT. This sequence encodes CASSQGGSNQPQHF. Full variable domain (remainder filled in from reference TRBV28 and TRBJ1-5): DVKVTQSSRYLVKRTGEKVFLECVQDMDHENMFWYRQDPGLGLRLIYFSYDVKMKEKGDIPEGYSVSREKKERFSLILESASTNQTSMYLCASSQGGSNQPQHFGDGTRLSIL.

This CDR3 is CATQTPQGNCEKLFF. The CDR3 DNA reads as TGTGCCACACAGACACCCCAGGGAAACTGTGAAAAACTGTTTTTT. V is TRBV24-1 and J is TRBJ1-4; D may be TRBD1 (5 bases). Germline V lookup: CDR1 KGHDR, CDR2 SFDVKD. V lost 10 bases to trimming and J lost 7 bases, with 21 bases between them. The CDR3 runs to 15 residues.

This chain connects TRBV7-2 to TRBJ1-1; D gene unclear. The germline V and J ends were trimmed by 0 bases and 6 bases, with 8 bases remaining between them. In germline, CDR1 is SGHTA, CDR2 FQGNSA. This CDR3 has 13 residues. Here the CDR3 DNA reads TGTGCCAGCAGCTTAGCGACATTTGCTGAAGCTTTCTTT. Residues: CASSLATFAEAFF.

This clone showed up just a few times. This chain links TRBV6-5 with TRBJ1-2; TRBD1 is a possible D gene (6 bases). CDR1 MNHEY and CDR2 SVGAGI come from the germline V gene. The length of the CDR3 is 12 residues. The germline V and J ends were trimmed by 6 bases and 7 bases, with 12 bases remaining between them. This CDR3 is CASRKGGGGYTF. The CDR3 DNA follows: TGTGCCAGCAGAAAAGGAGGGGGTGGCTACACCTTC.